These T cell receptor beta chains were read from a single sample in a study of identical twins. MiXCR was run by TCRdb on the 5' RACE reads, yielding one entry per CDR3 protein. The table lists 350,000 to 450,000 distinct CDR3 sequences, 15% to 20% of them singletons. The sequenced material came from naive T cells sorted from blood. The receptors originated from a middle-aged man in good health. Each CDR3 is given with its conserved first and last residue. The D gene is left open where the match is weak. Some rows have no size entry. The others give once, few or many, or a class for an expanded clone.

. | many | TRBV5-1 | CASRGGLMNTEAFF
TRBD1 | . | TRBV18 | CASSPLGQGQDTQYF
TRBD1 | few | TRBV9 | CASSGGTGFSYEQYF
. | . | TRBV12-3/TRBV12-4 | CASSLGATNSLAKNIQYF
. | few | TRBV3-1 | CASSQGNSGYTQYF
. | few | TRBV5-1 | CASSPPGLTTDTQYF
TRBD2 | . | TRBV11-2 | CTSSIGASGSDEQCF
TRBD2 | . | TRBV6-1 | CASSHRSSGIYNEQFF
. | . | TRBV7-2 | CASSLEGSGNQPQHF
TRBD2 | many | TRBV5-1 | CASSLATGGPLETQYF
. | few | TRBV4-3 | CASSQMAGRYNEQFF
TRBD2 | . | TRBV11-2 | CASSSGGREGRYNEQFF
TRBD2 | . | TRBV20-1 | CSARVGGSGTYNEQFF
. | . | TRBV4-1 | CASSPHPWGDTEAFF
. | . | TRBV29-1 | CSVDGRSTDTQYF
TRBD1 | . | TRBV18 | CASARQGGEAFF
. | many | TRBV29-1 | CSVRDHVVDTQYF
. | . | TRBV12-3/TRBV12-4 | CASSWTGTRGNTIYF
TRBD1 | . | TRBV20-1 | CSAASFDRGYEQYF
. | many | TRBV6-5 | CASSYSTYTEAFF
. | many | TRBV29-1 | CSGRRNRKQYF
TRBD2 | many | TRBV20-1 | CSASLPSGGNEQFF
. | few | TRBV27 | CASSSTTGFEQFF
. | . | TRBV11-2 | CASSLALATGELFF
. | . | TRBV2 | CASSEWRNREETQYF
. | . | TRBV4-3 | CASSQEFRGIEQFF
TRBD1 | . | TRBV9 | CASSVGAPPNRGDQPQHF
. | few | TRBV5-1 | CASRSRGETQYF
TRBD1 | few | TRBV18 | CASSRRDRGTQGYTF
. | . | TRBV15 | CATSRGADGDTEAFF
. | many | TRBV5-5 | CASSLRGYGEAFF
. | many | TRBV7-2 | CASRPTYVSYEQYF
. | few | TRBV6-2/TRBV6-3 | CASSYGGGSYYGYTF
. | many | TRBV6-5 | CASSYSRTSSYEQYF
. | many | TRBV7-2 | CASSPQQGNEKLFF
. | many | TRBV4-3 | CASSPWGDEQFF
. | many | TRBV11-2 | CASSYTMRPYEQYF
. | many | TRBV29-1 | CSVEDRGNTEAFF
. | . | TRBV12-3/TRBV12-4 | CASSVRGHQETQYF
. | many | TRBV20-1 | CSAGGVGETQYF
TRBD1 | many | TRBV6-2/TRBV6-3 | CASSRRTGSPNQPQHF
. | . | TRBV6-2/TRBV6-3 | CASSLLASNEQFF